The next 28 T cell receptor beta chains were all read from a single sample in a study of vaccination effects on CD4 cells after COVID-19 (dated by TCRdb to 2021 to 2024). Their cognate antigens are unknown. To identify antigen-specific CD4+ T cell clonotypes by their expansion, the ViraFEST assay first stimulated PBMC with viral peptide pools and then applied TCR sequencing. After less than 13 days of culture, CD4+ T cells were isolated with the EasySep CD4+ T cell isolation kit. To prepare the library, the immunoSEQ multiplex PCR assay was applied. The clones in this table, taken by TCRdb from immuneACCESS, are in-frame only. Not every clone is retained; where verified, under half of the shortfall comes from an unresolved V gene, and the cause of the rest is unknown. Recorded for this sample are tens of thousands of clones; roughly 74% of them occurred a single time. Clones ranked in the top ten supply 1.5% to 2% of the sample.

This material consisted of CD4+ T cells from PBMCs cultured with HCoV-229E spike peptides, taken before COVID-19 vaccination. The cell subset or site label here, explained by the study, means: HCoV-229E spike overlapping peptide pool stimulation. These receptors all come from a human donor who received a COVID-19 vaccine.

The chain carries TRBV6-2 or TRBV6-3 and TRBJ2-3; D is unresolved. The CDR3 contains 15 residues. Germline V gives CDR1 MNHEY, CDR2 SVGEGT. V was clipped by 5 bases and J by 5 bases, with 17 bases between them. In DNA form, the CDR3 reads TGTGCCAGCAGTAAAGCCGGGTCCAAGGTAGATACGCAGTATTTT. It encodes CASSKAGSKVDTQYF.

The chain has TRBV9 and TRBJ2-4, with 7 bases identical to TRBD2. This CDR3 has 14 amino acids. Germline loops: CDR1 SGDLS, CDR2 YYNGEE. J lost 9 bases, V lost 0 bases, and 6 bases had no gene match. CDR3 protein: CASSVGGEGSIQYF. CDR3 in DNA: TGTGCCAGCAGCGTAGGTGGGGAGGGTAGCATTCAGTACTTC.

The CDR3 is CASSLYPGKCYEQYV. The CDR3 nucleotides are TGTGCCAGCAGTTTATACCCAGGGAAGTGCTACGAGCAGTACGTC. The chain joins TRBV28 to TRBJ2-7; D may be TRBD1 (5 bases). The CDR3 spans 15 residues. Germline V gene sequence: CDR1 MDHEN, CDR2 SYDVKM. V shed 1 base and J shed 3 bases, with 13 bases lying between them.

The chain uses TRBV10-3 and TRBJ2-7, with TRBD1 matching over 8 bases. This CDR3 is 14 amino acids long. V was pared by 3 bases and J by 6 bases, with 7 bases of the junction left unmatched. CDR1 ENHRY and CDR2 SYGVKD come from the germline V gene. CDR3 bases: TGTGCCATCAGTGATCTTAAAACAGGGGGCGAGCAGTACGTC. Encoded protein: CAISDLKTGGEQYV.

This chain connects TRBV6-5 to TRBJ2-2; D is possibly TRBD1 (7 bases). The V end lost 8 bases, the J end lost 8 bases, and 18 bases lay between the germline ends. The V gene's germline CDR1 is MNHEY and CDR2 SVGAGI. The CDR3 runs to 14 residues. The DNA for the CDR3 is TGTGCCAGCCGAGGCAGGGGGGTAGAGGGGGAGCTGTTTTTT. Its translation: CASRGRGVEGELFF.

The V gene is TRBV2, the J gene TRBJ2-7, with D unresolved. Per the germline V gene, CDR1 is SNHLY and CDR2 is FYNNEI. The CDR3 length is 17 residues. Trimming removed 0 bases from V and 1 base from J, with 16 bases in between. CDR3 nucleotides: TGTGCCAGCAGTGAAGCGCCTGGGGTCCAAGGATCCTACGAGCAGTACGTC. The encoded protein is CASSEAPGVQGSYEQYV.

V usage is TRBV6-4 and J usage is TRBJ1-6, with 7 positions matching TRBD1. V lost 0 bases, J lost 8 bases, and 4 bases stayed unmatched. CDR3 length equals 15 residues. CDR1 and CDR2 from the germline V gene are MRHNA and SNTAGT. This CDR3 is CASSDSPTGHSPLHF. The DNA of the CDR3 is TGTGCCAGCAGTGACTCGCCGACAGGGCATTCACCCCTCCACTTT.

J is TRBJ2-3 and V is TRBV18; 8 bases align to TRBD2. CDR1 KGHSH and CDR2 LQKENI come from the germline V gene. Unmatched junction bases numbered 5, after V lost 4 bases and J lost 2 bases. The length of the CDR3 is 15 residues. The CDR3 loop reads CASSRELADTDTQYF. As DNA, the CDR3 is TGTGCCAGCTCACGAGAACTAGCGGACACAGATACGCAGTATTTT.

The V gene is TRBV2, the J gene TRBJ1-4; D might be TRBD1 (5 bases). Germline lookup yields CDR1 SNHLY and CDR2 FYNNEI. This CDR3 has 15 residues. Trimming removed 6 bases from V and 0 bases from J, with 11 bases in between. As DNA, the CDR3 is TGTGCCAGCAGGGTTCGACAGTCAACTAATGAAAAACTGTTTTTT. It yields the protein CASRVRQSTNEKLFF.

The chain links TRBV4-3 to TRBJ2-3; the D gene is possibly TRBD1 (5 bases). In germline, CDR1 is LGHNA, CDR2 YSLEER. There are 18 residues in the CDR3. Trimming took off 0 bases at V and 4 bases at J, with 20 bases between the two ends. DNA for the CDR3: TGCGCCAGCAGCCAAGAGGTTCAGGGATCGGGTCGGGCAGATACGCAGTATTTT. This gives the protein CASSQEVQGSGRADTQYF.

The chain combines TRBV7-2 with TRBJ1-5, with 7 nucleotides matching TRBD1. Germline loops: CDR1 SGHTA, CDR2 FQGNSA. With V trimmed by 1 base and J by 4 bases, 4 bases remained unmatched. This CDR3 is built from 15 residues. The CDR3 spells CASSLGQGVNQPQHF. Here the CDR3 DNA reads TGTGCCAGCAGCTTAGGACAGGGAGTGAATCAGCCCCAGCATTTT. Filled out from reference TRBV7-2 and TRBJ1-5, the complete variable domain reads GAGVSQSPSNKVTEKGKDVELRCDPISGHTALYWYRQSLGQGLEFLIYFQGNSAPDKSGLPSDRFSAERTGGSVSTLTIQRTQQEDSAVYLCASSLGQGVNQPQHFGDGTRLSIL.

The chain carries TRBV9 and TRBJ2-3; D is perhaps TRBD1 or TRBD2 (5 bases each). The CDR3 sequence is 16 residues long. Germline loops: CDR1 SGDLS, CDR2 YYNGEE. The germline V and J ends were trimmed by 3 bases and 3 bases, with 17 bases remaining between them. The chain's CDR3 is CASSASGQGRTDTQYF. The DNA for the CDR3 is TGTGCCAGCAGCGCCTCCGGACAAGGGAGAACAGATACGCAGTATTTT.

This clone was recorded a few times. The rearrangement uses TRBV19 and TRBJ2-1; D is possibly TRBD2 (6 bases). V lost 7 bases and J 2 bases, leaving 12 bases between the germline ends. This CDR3 is built from 14 residues. CDR1 and CDR2 from the germline V gene are LNHDA and SQIVND (reference sequence). CDR3 amino acids: CASTPEGAYNEQFF. The CDR3, as DNA: TGTGCCAGTACCCCGGAGGGTGCCTACAATGAGCAGTTCTTC.

By sample fraction, this clone is medium-sized. The V call is TRBV24-1, the J call TRBJ2-1; 9 bases are a match to TRBD1. CDR3 length equals 17 residues. The germline gives CDR1 KGHDR, CDR2 SFDVKD. Losses at the gene ends were 4 bases for V and 3 bases for J; bases not matched to a gene: 9. The CDR3 sequence: CATSDSMTGGHYNEQFF. Written as DNA, the CDR3 is TGTGCCACCAGTGACAGTATGACAGGGGGTCACTACAATGAGCAGTTCTTC.

This clone occurred once. The genes are TRBV6-5 and TRBJ2-7; a weak D match, TRBD1 (5 bases). In germline, CDR1 is MNHEY, CDR2 SVGAGI. Trimming took off 0 bases at V and 2 bases at J, with 11 bases between the two ends. The CDR3 has 15 amino acids. CDR3 residues: CASSYSHQGPYEQYV. CDR3 DNA sequence: TGTGCCAGCAGTTACTCCCACCAGGGCCCCTACGAGCAGTACGTC.

This clone was picked up a small number of times. The V and J genes are TRBV6-2 or TRBV6-3 and TRBJ2-2; no clear D. Trimming stripped 5 bases from V and 7 bases from J, with 14 bases between. Germline V CDR1 and CDR2: MNHEY, SVGEGT. The CDR3 spans 14 residues. The CDR3 loop is CASSTRRSLGELFF. The CDR3, as DNA: TGTGCCAGCAGTACCAGACGATCCCTCGGGGAGCTGTTTTTT.

The chain couples TRBV6-1 to TRBJ1-5; D is undetermined. V lost 2 bases and J 7 bases, leaving 12 bases between the germline ends. The CDR3 spans 14 residues. Per germline, CDR1 MNHNS and CDR2 SASEGT. The CDR3 here is CASSEISLYQPQHF. Here the CDR3 DNA reads TGTGCCAGCAGTGAAATTAGTTTATACCAGCCCCAGCATTTT.

Only one count was recorded for this clone. The rearrangement joins TRBV5-6 to TRBJ2-3; D possibly uses TRBD1 or TRBD2 (7 bases each). The V and J ends lost 4 bases and 3 bases respectively, with 27 bases between them. Germline lookup yields CDR1 SGHDT and CDR2 YYEEEE. There are 19 residues in the CDR3. CDR3 amino acids: CASSNVGGDSKLVTDTQYF. In DNA form, the CDR3 reads TGTGCCAGCAGCAACGTAGGGGGGGACAGTAAACTAGTTACAGATACGCAGTATTTT. The whole variable domain, remainder taken from reference TRBV5-6 and TRBJ2-3, is DAGVTQSPTHLIKTRGQQVTLRCSPKSGHDTVSWYQQALGQGPQFIFQYYEEEERQRGNFPDRFSGHQFPNYSSELNVNALLLGDSALYLCASSNVGGDSKLVTDTQYFGPGTRLTVL.

This chain uses TRBV4-1 with TRBJ2-2; 7 nucleotides match TRBD1. With 4 bases clipped from V and 7 bases from J, the junction kept 12 bases outside the gene matches. The CDR3 consists of 16 residues. CDR1 MGHRA and CDR2 YSYEKL come from the germline V gene. This CDR3 is CASSRDPTGAVGELFF. The CDR3, as DNA: TGCGCCAGCAGCCGAGACCCCACAGGGGCGGTCGGGGAGCTGTTTTTT.

The J gene is TRBJ1-5, the V gene TRBV24-1; TRBD1 matches at 7 bases. Germline V gives CDR1 KGHDR, CDR2 SFDVKD. Trimming removed 4 bases from V and 3 bases from J; junction bases left unmatched: 8. The CDR3 loop spans 16 amino acids. This CDR3 reads CATSEKQGTFNQPQHF. The CDR3 nucleotides are TGTGCCACCAGTGAAAAACAGGGGACTTTCAATCAGCCCCAGCATTTT.

V gene TRBV10-1 combines with J gene TRBJ2-5; TRBD2 matches 7 bases. Germline lookup yields CDR1 WNHNN and CDR2 SYGVQD (reference sequence). Germline trimming cut 3 bases from V and 4 bases from J; bases unmatched to any gene: 5. The CDR3 covers 14 residues. This chain's CDR3 is CASSDGGRLETQYF. CDR3 bases: TGCGCCAGCAGTGACGGGGGGAGGTTAGAGACCCAGTACTTC.

Here the CDR3 DNA reads TGTGCCAGCAGTGATGTACAGGGGGTTGGTGGCTACACCTTC. Residues: CASSDVQGVGGYTF. This rearrangement joins TRBV6-1 to TRBJ1-2; 8 bases align to TRBD1. CDR1 MNHNS and CDR2 SASEGT come from the germline V gene. J was trimmed by 7 bases and V by 3 bases; bases with no gene match: 7. The length of the CDR3 is 14 residues.

This chain uses TRBV30 with TRBJ2-3; weak D call: TRBD2 (5 bases). The CDR3 sequence is 13 residues long. The germline CDR1 and CDR2 sequences are GTSNPN and SVGIG (reference sequence). The V gene lost 4 bases and the J gene lost 3 bases, with 11 bases spanning the gap. The CDR3, as DNA: TGTGCCTGGAATAACCGCGGGACAGATACGCAGTATTTT. This gives the protein CAWNNRGTDTQYF.

The V gene is TRBV28, the J gene TRBJ1-2, with 9 bases identical to TRBD1. This CDR3 contains 15 residues. J lost 5 bases, V lost 5 bases, and 9 bases had no gene match. Germline V CDR1 and CDR2: MDHEN, SYDVKM. The CDR3 protein is CASSPGQGRSYGYTF. The DNA of the CDR3 is TGTGCCAGCAGTCCGGGACAGGGCCGGAGTTATGGCTACACCTTC.

This chain joins TRBV20-1 and TRBJ1-2; the D is unclear. V was pared by 3 bases and J by 8 bases, with 13 bases between. Per germline, CDR1 DFQATT and CDR2 SNEGSKA (reference sequence). The CDR3 has 12 residues. The CDR3 region is CSASISGYGYTF. CDR3 nucleotide sequence: TGCAGTGCTAGTATTTCAGGATACGGCTACACCTTC.

The chain is built from TRBV2 and TRBJ2-5; D may be TRBD1 (6 bases). CDR3 length equals 15 residues. The germline V gene encodes CDR1 SNHLY and CDR2 FYNNEI. Trimming removed 3 bases from V and 5 bases from J, with 16 bases in between. The CDR3 reads CASSDYTGLGETQYF. CDR3 sequence (DNA): TGTGCCAGCAGTGATTACACAGGGCTGGGGGAGACCCAGTACTTC.

This clone occurred once. This chain joins TRBV5-1 and TRBJ2-1; perhaps TRBD1 as D (6 bases). Per germline, CDR1 SGHRS and CDR2 YFSETQ. The CDR3 has 16 residues. The ends were cut back, 3 bases at V and 0 bases at J, with 13 bases in the middle. CDR3 DNA: TGCGCCAGCAGCTCACGACAGGCGAGCTCCTACAATGAGCAGTTCTTC. This translates into CASSSRQASSYNEQFF.

The V gene is TRBV29-1, the J gene TRBJ1-4; 11 bases agree with TRBD1. Per the germline V gene, CDR1 is SQVTM and CDR2 is ANQGSEA. Losses at the gene ends were 1 base for V and 8 bases for J; bases not matched to a gene: 9. The CDR3 loop spans 16 amino acids. The CDR3 region is CSVEGGGQGAYEKLFF. CDR3 DNA: TGCAGCGTTGAAGGGGGCGGACAGGGGGCGTACGAAAAACTGTTTTTT.